This passage covers 24 T cell receptor beta chains from one sample sequenced in a study of shared clonotypes between healthy human individuals. Profiled with immunoSEQ multiplex PCR; TCRdb holds only in-frame clones, not every one. This table has 2 million to 2.5 million clones, about 92% appearing once. Sequenced input: naive CD4+ T cells from PBMCs. The subset: CD45RA+ positively selected. All receptors derive from a man younger than 35 in good health. Some clones in this sample may be carry-over from other donors' samples.

CDR3 coding DNA: TGTGCCAGCAGTGTGGAGAATAGCAATCAGCCCCAGCATTTT. Translating gives CASSVENSNQPQHF. The J gene is TRBJ1-5, the V gene TRBV6-1; unclear D gene. Trimming pared 4 bases from V and 0 bases from J, leaving 7 bases between. The CDR3 consists of 14 residues. Looked up from germline, CDR1 is MNHNS and CDR2 is SASEGT.

The rearrangement uses TRBV11-1 and TRBJ2-3; no definite D call. This CDR3 region has 13 residues. Trimming took off 5 bases at V and 2 bases at J, with 8 bases between the two ends. Looked up from germline, CDR1 is SGHAT and CDR2 is FQDESV (reference sequence). The CDR3 DNA is TGTGCCAGCAGCACCCGGACCACAGATACGCAGTATTTT. Amino acids: CASSTRTTDTQYF.

The CDR3 sequence is CASSPWTRLGEQFF. The CDR3 DNA is TGTGCCAGCAGTCCCTGGACTAGGTTAGGTGAGCAGTTCTTC. V and J are TRBV6-6 and TRBJ2-1; 7 bases are a match to TRBD2. The CDR3 extends over 14 amino acids. CDR1 is MNHNY, CDR2 SVGAGI, per germline (reference sequence). Losses at the gene ends were 5 bases for V and 9 bases for J; bases not matched to a gene: 10.

Turning to this clone: The sample contains more than one DNA sequence encoding this CDR3. The chain couples TRBV5-1 to TRBJ1-1; no firm D call. Germline-derived CDR1 and CDR2 are SGHRS and YFSETQ. The CDR3 contains 14 residues. Trimming pared 0 bases from V and 1 base from J, leaving 7 bases between. CDR3 region: CASSLAQTNTEAFF. For the CDR3, the DNA is TGCGCCAGCAGCTTGGCTCAGACGAACACTGAAGCTTTCTTT.

This sequence joins TRBV5-4 and TRBJ1-1; 8 nucleotides align to TRBD1. Germline V lookup: CDR1 SGHNT, CDR2 YYREEE (reference sequence). The CDR3 totals 15 residues. The junction had 6 bases not matched to a gene; V was cut back by 4 bases and J by 1 base. This CDR3 reads CASSTRTGKNTEAFF. CDR3 bases: TGTGCCAGCAGCACCCGGACAGGGAAGAACACTGAAGCTTTCTTT.

The genes are TRBV7-3 and TRBJ2-1; the match to TRBD2 covers 12 bases. The junction had 7 bases not matched to a gene; V was cut back by 4 bases and J by 0 bases. The germline gives CDR1 SGHTA, CDR2 FQGTGA. The CDR3 contains 18 residues. DNA for the CDR3: TGTGCCAGCAGCTCCCCTCTAGCGGGAGGGAGCTCCTACAATGAGCAGTTCTTC. Protein sequence: CASSSPLAGGSSYNEQFF.

This clone was picked up one time. The gene calls are TRBV27 and TRBJ2-7; 12 positions match TRBD2. Losses at the gene ends were 6 bases for V and 6 bases for J; bases not matched to a gene: 3. Germline CDR1 MNHEY, CDR2 SMNVEV (reference sequence). The CDR3 is made up of 13 amino acids. This CDR3 is CASRTSGRREQYF. The CDR3 coding sequence is TGTGCCAGCAGGACTAGCGGGAGACGCGAGCAGTACTTC.

As concerns this clone: Other DNA sequences within the sample encode an identical CDR3. The chain carries TRBV29-1 and TRBJ1-2; the match to TRBD1 covers 7 bases. V shed 2 bases, J shed 5 bases, and the junction held 2 bases outside the gene matches. The CDR3 is made up of 12 amino acids. CDR1 and CDR2 (germline): SQVTM, ANQGSEA. CDR3 bases: TGCAGCGTTGAACAGGGGGGGTATGGCTACACCTTC. This codes for CSVEQGGYGYTF. Full variable domain (missing parts from reference TRBV29-1 and TRBJ1-2): SAVISQKPSRDICQRGTSLTIQCQVDSQVTMMFWYRQQPGQSLTLIATANQGSEATYESGFVIDKFPISRPNLTFSTLTVSNMSPEDSSIYLCSVEQGGYGYTFGSGTRLTVV.

CDR3 sequence reads: CASSSDRYEQYF. DNA of the CDR3: TGTGCCAGCAGTTCGGACAGGTACGAGCAGTACTTC. This sequence joins TRBV2 and TRBJ2-7; TRBD1 agrees at 7 bases. This CDR3 spans 12 amino acids. Losses at the gene ends were 5 bases for V and 4 bases for J; bases not matched to a gene: 2. Germline CDR1 SNHLY, CDR2 FYNNEI.

The gene calls are TRBV9 and TRBJ1-1; D perhaps matches TRBD1 (5 bases). V was shortened by 4 bases and J by 5 bases, with 12 bases between the two germline ends. CDR1 SGDLS and CDR2 YYNGEE come from the germline V gene. CDR3 length: 13 residues. The CDR3 region is CASSPADTTEAFF. DNA for the CDR3: TGTGCCAGCAGCCCTGCGGACACGACTGAAGCTTTCTTT.

The CDR3 DNA follows: TGTGCCAGCAGTTTATCGACAGACCTTAATCAGCCCCAGCATTTT. Translation gives CASSLSTDLNQPQHF. This rearrangement joins TRBV28 to TRBJ1-5; D might be TRBD1 (5 bases). Germline CDR1 MDHEN, CDR2 SYDVKM. CDR3 length: 15 residues. Trimming pared 1 base from V and 4 bases from J, leaving 11 bases between.

In regard to this clone: Germline and junction disagree at one end, which may indicate a read error. J is TRBJ2-5 and V is TRBV28, with D perhaps being TRBD1 or TRBD2 (5 bases each). The CDR3 consists of 11 residues. Per germline, CDR1 MDHEN and CDR2 SYDVKM. As DNA, the CDR3 is TGTGCCAGCAGTTCCTCCACCGGGACCCACTTC. Encoded protein: CASSSSTGTHF.

V gene TRBV11-3 combines with J gene TRBJ2-5; D is perhaps TRBD2 (6 bases). The ends were cut back, 5 bases at V and 2 bases at J, with 9 bases in the middle. The germline V gene encodes CDR1 SGHNT and CDR2 YENEEA. The CDR3 is 13 residues long. The CDR3 DNA reads TGTGCCAGCAGCCAGGGAGGACAAGAGACCCAGTACTTC. It specifies CASSQGGQETQYF. Looking up the rest from reference TRBV11-3 and TRBJ2-5 gives the full variable domain: EAGVVQSPRYKIIEKKQPVAFWCNPISGHNTLYWYLQNLGQGPELLIRYENEEAVDDSQLPKDRFSAERLKGVDSTLKIQPAELGDSAVYLCASSQGGQETQYFGPGTRLLVL.

The J gene is TRBJ1-4, the V gene TRBV5-5; no definite D call. Germline V gives CDR1 SGHKS, CDR2 YYEKEE (reference sequence). CDR3 length: 15 residues. Trimming removed 0 bases at V and 8 bases at J, with 14 bases between. CDR3 DNA sequence: TGTGCCAGCAGCTTGGTCGGCCCCTTAGGGGAAAAACTGTTTTTT. Encoded protein: CASSLVGPLGEKLFF.

With respect to this clone: Different DNA sequences within this sample yield the same CDR3. The chain has TRBV11-2 and TRBJ2-7; 7 nucleotides align to TRBD1. The V gene's germline CDR1 is SGHAT and CDR2 FQNNGV. This CDR3 is 15 amino acids long. V trimming: 2 bases; J trimming: 0 bases; junction bases outside the gene matches: 4. The CDR3 here is CASSLRTGLSYEQYF. The CDR3 nucleotides are TGTGCCAGCAGCTTAAGGACAGGCCTCTCCTACGAGCAGTACTTC. Full variable domain (missing parts from reference TRBV11-2 and TRBJ2-7): EAGVAQSPRYKIIEKRQSVAFWCNPISGHATLYWYQQILGQGPKLLIQFQNNGVVDDSQLPKDRFSAERLKGVDSTLKIQPAKLEDSAVYLCASSLRTGLSYEQYFGPGTRLTVT.

The gene calls are TRBV6-1 and TRBJ2-5; 7 bases fit TRBD1. The germline V gene encodes CDR1 MNHNS and CDR2 SASEGT. The CDR3 covers 13 residues. Trimming cost V 6 bases and J 4 bases; bases outside gene matches: 5. DNA of the CDR3: TGTGCCAGCAGCCCCCGGGACAGAGAGACCCAGTACTTC. As protein: CASSPRDRETQYF.

The chain couples TRBV6-5 to TRBJ2-5, with D tentatively TRBD1 (5 bases). The V gene's germline CDR1 is MNHEY and CDR2 SVGAGI. V was pared by 5 bases and J by 3 bases, with 10 bases between. This CDR3 contains 13 residues. CDR3 coding DNA: TGTGCCAGCAGTGACAGAGTCGAAGAGACCCAGTACTTC. Encoded protein: CASSDRVEETQYF.

The chain couples TRBV5-1 to TRBJ1-1; weak D call: TRBD1 (6 bases). CDR1 and CDR2 (germline): SGHRS, YFSETQ. This CDR3 is built from 14 residues. The germline V and J ends were trimmed by 4 bases and 1 base, with 11 bases remaining between them. The DNA of the CDR3 is TGCGCCAGCAGCGAACAGGGTTCGAACACTGAAGCTTTCTTT. Its translation: CASSEQGSNTEAFF.

V gene TRBV6-4 combines with J gene TRBJ1-1; D remains unclear. V lost 4 bases, J lost 4 bases, and 16 bases lay in between. Germline CDR1 MRHNA, CDR2 SNTAGT. This CDR3 spans 15 amino acids. CDR3 nucleotide sequence: TGTGCCAGCAGTGCCGGGCCCAACTTAGGCACTGAAGCTTTCTTT. Residues: CASSAGPNLGTEAFF.

The chain couples TRBV29-1 to TRBJ1-1; 10 bases line up with TRBD1. The CDR3 is 16 residues long. Germline CDR1 SQVTM, CDR2 ANQGSEA. The trim removed 6 bases at V and 5 bases at J, leaving 15 bases unmatched. The CDR3 DNA reads TGCAGCGTCCCACAGGGACAGGGGATGGTCTTGACTGAAGCTTTCTTT. It specifies CSVPQGQGMVLTEAFF.

This clone came up a few times. This chain uses TRBV29-1 with TRBJ1-5, with TRBD1 as a possible D gene (5 bases). Trimming shortened V by 6 bases and J by 0 bases, and 9 bases separated the two germline ends. This CDR3 has 13 residues. Germline values: CDR1 SQVTM, CDR2 ANQGSEA. The CDR3 nucleotides read TGCAGCGTACAGGAGAATAGCAATCAGCCCCAGCATTTT. Its protein product is CSVQENSNQPQHF.

As concerns this clone: The germline gene is not matched at one end of the junction; a read error may be the cause. This chain joins TRBV7-3 and TRBJ1-1; D is uncertain. Germline loops: CDR1 SGHTA, CDR2 FQGTGA. This CDR3 has 13 residues. CDR3 coding DNA: TGTGTCAGCAGCCCCGGCTGGGACACTGAAGCTTTCTTT. This gives the protein CVSSPGWDTEAFF. Full variable domain (missing parts from reference TRBV7-3 and TRBJ1-1): GAGVSQTPSNKVTEKGKYVELRCDPISGHTALYWYRQSLGQGPEFLIYFQGTGAADDSGLPNDRFFAVRPEGSVSTLKIQRTERGDSAVYLCVSSPGWDTEAFFGQGTRLTVV.

The chain carries TRBV2 and TRBJ1-6, with D unclear. V shed 2 bases and J shed 10 bases, with 6 bases lying between them. The germline gives CDR1 SNHLY, CDR2 FYNNEI. CDR3 length equals 12 residues. The chain's CDR3 is CASSESGSPLHF. CDR3 sequence (DNA): TGTGCCAGCAGTGAATCGGGCTCACCCCTCCACTTT.

This clone was seen only a few times. This same CDR3 is encoded by further DNA sequences in the sample. J is TRBJ1-1 and V is TRBV5-1; D is perhaps TRBD1 (5 bases). This CDR3 is built from 13 residues. Germline values: CDR1 SGHRS, CDR2 YFSETQ. The germline V and J ends were trimmed by 4 bases and 4 bases, with 11 bases remaining between them. This CDR3 is CASSPQGGTEAFF. The CDR3 region has the DNA TGCGCCAGCAGCCCTCAGGGAGGCACTGAAGCTTTCTTT.